This is a list of T cell receptor beta chains from one sample in a study of blood T cell repertoires in COVID-19. Assay: immunoSEQ multiplex PCR; the TCRdb copy retains only in-frame clones and omits some. Of fewer than 110,000 clones detected, roughly nine tenths appear once; the ten largest clones hold under 20%. Sequencing was carried out using peripheral blood. These receptors were taken from a woman older than 75 in a cohort sampled during active COVID-19. Each CDR3 is given with its conserved first and last residue. The order of the fields is V gene, clone size, D gene, J gene, CDR3 DNA, CDR3 protein. D genes are given only for firm matches. Clone size is shown for a subset of rows, as once, few, many or a class of expanded clone.

>TRBV5-1|.|.|TRBJ1-2
TGCGCCAGCAGCGCCGGTGGTAACTATGGCTACACCTTC
CASSAGGNYGYTF
>TRBV4-1|.|TRBD2|TRBJ2-7
TGCGCCAGCAGCCTCTCGATTCGGCCTAGCGGGTACGAGCAGTACTTC
CASSLSIRPSGYEQYF
>TRBV5-1|.|TRBD1|TRBJ1-2
TGCGCCAGCAGCTTAACCGGGACAGTGGGTGGCTACACCTTC
CASSLTGTVGGYTF
>TRBV30|.|TRBD2|TRBJ2-3
TGTGCCGGCCGATCCATAGGGACTAGCGGTACTAGCACAGATACGCAGTATTTT
CAGRSIGTSGTSTDTQYF
>TRBV19|.|.|TRBJ1-5
TGTGCCAGTACACACACGAATCAGCCCCAGCATTTT
CASTHTNQPQHF
>TRBV18|.|.|TRBJ2-5
TGTGCCAGCTCACCCGCGATTGGCAGGCCGGAGACCCAGTACTTC
CASSPAIGRPETQYF
>TRBV2|.|TRBD2|TRBJ2-1
TGTGCCAGCAGCGATACCGGGACTAGCGGGGCGGATGAGCAGTTCTTC
CASSDTGTSGADEQFF
>TRBV18|.|TRBD1|TRBJ2-7
TGTGCCAGCTCACCTGGGACAGACGCATACGAGCAGTACTTC
CASSPGTDAYEQYF
>TRBV5-5|.|TRBD2|TRBJ2-3
TGTGCCAGCAGCTTGAGACTAGCGGGGGTCCCTAGCACAGATACGCAGTATTTT
CASSLRLAGVPSTDTQYF
>TRBV6-4|.|TRBD2|TRBJ2-5
TGTGCCAGCAGCAATAGTGGGGGGGGATTCCGTTCCCAAGAGACCCAGTACTTC
CASSNSGGGFRSQETQYF
>TRBV27|.|TRBD1|TRBJ2-7
TGTGCCAGCAGCCCGACAGGGGTCTCCTCCTACGAGCAGTACTTC
CASSPTGVSSYEQYF
>TRBV7-9|.|TRBD1|TRBJ1-5
TGTGCCAGCAGCTTAGGTTTACAGGGGGATCAGCCCCAGCATTTT
CASSLGLQGDQPQHF
>TRBV19|few|.|TRBJ1-5
TGTGCCAGTAGTGCCATACAGGGTAGCAATCAGCCCCAGCATTTT
CASSAIQGSNQPQHF
>TRBV3-1/TRBV3-2|.|.|TRBJ2-3
TGTGCCAGCAGCCAAGTGGTATCCGGAGGCGCTGATACGCAGTATTTT
CASSQVVSGGADTQYF
>TRBV9|.|.|TRBJ2-3
TGTGCCAGCAGCGTATCTCAGATGGATACGCAGTATTTT
CASSVSQMDTQYF
>TRBV5-1|.|.|TRBJ1-2
TGCGCCAGCAGCTCACAAACAGGGCTTTATGGCTACACCTTC
CASSSQTGLYGYTF
>TRBV6-5|.|TRBD1|TRBJ1-2
TGTGCCAGCACCCCGGACAGGGAAACCTATGGCTACACCTTC
CASTPDRETYGYTF
>TRBV18|.|.|TRBJ1-2
TGTGCCAGCTCCCAGGAACAGGACTATGGCTACACCTTC
CASSQEQDYGYTF
>TRBV5-4|.|TRBD2|TRBJ2-1
TGTGCCAGCAGCTTGGTACTAGCGGGTTACAATGAGCAGTTCTTC
CASSLVLAGYNEQFF
>TRBV20-1|.|.|TRBJ1-2
TGCAGTGCTAGAGACAGGGGAAACTACACCTTC
CSARDRGNYTF
>TRBV2|.|.|TRBJ1-5
TGTGCCAGCAGTGAACGAGAATTTGCCAGGTCGGATCAGCCCCAGCATTTT
CASSEREFARSDQPQHF
>TRBV21-1|.|.|TRBJ2-1
TGTGCCAGCAGCAAAACGGGCGGGCTACCCTCCTACAATGAGCAGTTCTTC
CASSKTGGLPSYNEQFF
>TRBV7-2|.|TRBD1|TRBJ1-1
TGTGCCAGCAGCGCGAAGACAGGGACCACTGAAGCTTTCTTT
CASSAKTGTTEAFF
>TRBV7-7|.|TRBD2|TRBJ2-3
TGTGCTAGCAGCCGAGGGGTAGCGGGAGGGCCAGATACGCAGTATTTT
CASSRGVAGGPDTQYF
>TRBV15|.|.|TRBJ1-4
TGTGCCACCAGAGGTAGAGACCAGGGACTGTTTTTT
CATRGRDQGLFF
>TRBV12-3/TRBV12-4|.|.|TRBJ1-1
TGTGCCAGCAGTTTGAGGAGGACTGAAGCTTTCTTT
CASSLRRTEAFF
>TRBV18|few|.|TRBJ1-1
TGTGCCAGCTCACCTCAGGGTCCCAGCACTGAAGCTTTCTTT
CASSPQGPSTEAFF
>TRBV19|.|TRBD1|TRBJ2-7
TGTGCCAGTAGTACCCGTGAAGGGGGCGCTTACGAGCAGTACTTC
CASSTREGGAYEQYF
>TRBV6-1|.|.|TRBJ1-6
TGTGCCAGCAGTGAAGACCCGACCCGGGATTCACCCCTCCACTTT
CASSEDPTRDSPLHF
>TRBV7-2|.|TRBD2|TRBJ2-7
TGTGCCAGCAGCTCGCCTAGCGGGGCCCCCTACGAGCAGTACTTC
CASSSPSGAPYEQYF
>TRBV20-1|.|TRBD2|TRBJ2-2
TGCAGTGCGGAACTAGCGAGGGAGCTGTTTTTT
CSAELARELFF
>TRBV24-1|.|.|TRBJ2-7
TGTGCCACCAGTGAACTCGGACTTGAGCAGTACTTC
CATSELGLEQYF
>TRBV29-1|once|.|TRBJ2-6
TGCAGCGTTTCCATGACTGCCTCTGGGGCCAACGTCCTGACTTTC
CSVSMTASGANVLTF
>TRBV4-2|.|.|TRBJ2-5
TGTGCCAGCAGCCAAGATCATATGAGTCGGGAGACCCAGTACTTC
CASSQDHMSRETQYF